This is a list of T cell receptor beta chains from one sample in a study of blood T cell repertoires in COVID-19. Profiled with immunoSEQ multiplex PCR; TCRdb holds only in-frame clones, not every one. The table has around 99,000 clones, less than 95% seen once. The sample taken for sequencing was peripheral blood. The receptors originated from a man aged 50 or older with acute or convalescent COVID-19. CDR3s include the opening cysteine and the closing phenylalanine or tryptophan. Fields, in order: CDR3 protein, CDR3 DNA, V gene, J gene, clone size, D gene. The D gene is left open where the match is weak. The size entry is marked missing in some rows and otherwise reads once, few, many or a size class.

CASGGYGLDEQFF	TGTGCCAGCGGGGGGTATGGTTTGGATGAGCAGTTCTTC	TRBV27	TRBJ2-1	.	.
CASSARRDRTRYEQYF	TGTGCCAGCAGCGCGCGCCGGGACAGGACCCGTTACGAGCAGTACTTC	TRBV5-6	TRBJ2-7	.	TRBD1
CATSDSSGSSYNEQFF	TGTGCCACCAGTGACTCTAGCGGGAGCTCCTACAATGAGCAGTTCTTC	TRBV24-1	TRBJ2-1	.	TRBD2
CASSPQGDHSGNTIYF	TGCGCCAGCAGCCCACAGGGGGACCACTCTGGAAACACCATATATTTT	TRBV5-1	TRBJ1-3	.	TRBD1
CASRSGTGDNSPLHF	TGTGCCAGCAGGAGTGGGACAGGGGACAATTCACCCCTCCACTTT	TRBV6-5	TRBJ1-6	.	TRBD1
CATSERQPNQPQHF	TGTGCCACCAGTGAACGACAGCCTAATCAGCCCCAGCATTTT	TRBV24-1	TRBJ1-5	.	.
CASSLGQGRGGYTF	TGTGCCAGCAGCTTAGGACAGGGCAGGGGTGGCTACACCTTC	TRBV11-2	TRBJ1-2	.	TRBD1
CASSLGSEGRGHGYTF	TGTGCCAGCAGCTTAGGTTCGGAGGGCAGGGGGCACGGCTACACCTTC	TRBV7-9	TRBJ1-2	.	TRBD1
CAISERTSGISGANVLTF	TGTGCCATCAGTGAAAGGACTAGCGGGATCTCTGGGGCCAACGTCCTGACTTTC	TRBV10-3	TRBJ2-6	.	TRBD2
CASSHTDTQYF	TGTGCCAGCAGTCACACAGATACGCAGTATTTT	TRBV5-6	TRBJ2-3	.	.
CATSRTGGDQPQHF	TGTGCCACATCCAGGACAGGGGGAGATCAGCCCCAGCATTTT	TRBV10-3	TRBJ1-5	.	TRBD1
CASSRGSGGSSYNEQFF	TGTGCCAGTAGTAGAGGAAGCGGAGGAAGCTCCTACAATGAGCAGTTCTTC	TRBV19	TRBJ2-1	.	.
CASSYPSAGGNSPLHF	TGTGCCAGCAGTTACCCCTCGGCAGGGGGGAATTCACCCCTCCACTTT	TRBV6-6	TRBJ1-6	.	TRBD1
CASSLTGGFTDTQYF	TGCGCCAGCAGCTTAACAGGGGGATTCACAGATACGCAGTATTTT	TRBV5-1	TRBJ2-3	.	TRBD1
CATSSSGTDRYSNQPQHF	TGTGCCACCAGTTCCTCCGGGACAGATAGGTATAGCAATCAGCCCCAGCATTTT	TRBV24-1	TRBJ1-5	.	TRBD1
CASSRLRETQYF	TGTGCCAGCAGCAGGCTAAGGGAGACCCAGTACTTC	TRBV6-5	TRBJ2-5	.	.
CASSAQSGANTEAFF	TGTGCCAGCAGCGCGCAAAGTGGGGCCAACACTGAAGCTTTCTTT	TRBV3-1/TRBV3-2	TRBJ1-1	.	.
CASTPGSGPNYEQYF	TGTGCCAGCACCCCTGGGAGCGGGCCAAACTACGAGCAGTACTTC	TRBV6-5	TRBJ2-7	.	.
CASSQTDSHATQYF	TGTGCCAGCAGCCAAACGGACAGTCACGCGACCCAGTACTTC	TRBV3-1/TRBV3-2	TRBJ2-5	.	.
CASSFYQLSGTGGSHEQYF	TGTGCCAGCAGCTTTTACCAACTATCCGGGACAGGGGGTAGCCACGAGCAGTACTTC	TRBV7-8	TRBJ2-7	.	TRBD1
CASRGAGLNSPLHF	TGTGCCAGCAGGGGCGCAGGGCTTAATTCACCCCTCCACTTT	TRBV2	TRBJ1-6	few	.
CASSLTGGSHQETQYF	TGCGCCAGCAGCTTGACAGGAGGGAGTCACCAAGAGACCCAGTACTTC	TRBV5-1	TRBJ2-5	few	.
CASSLAMLAKGGTGELFF	TGCGCCAGCAGCTTGGCCATGTTAGCGAAAGGAGGCACCGGGGAGCTGTTTTTT	TRBV5-1	TRBJ2-2	.	.
CASSLVGQSTDTQYF	TGTGCCAGCAGCTTAGTGGGACAAAGCACAGATACGCAGTATTTT	TRBV7-2	TRBJ2-3	.	.
CASILGQGAVGETQYF	TGCGCCAGCATCCTGGGACAGGGGGCGGTTGGGGAGACCCAGTACTTC	TRBV10-2	TRBJ2-5	.	TRBD1
CASSRGHEQFF	TGTGCCAGCAGCAGGGGCCATGAGCAGTTCTTC	TRBV25-1	TRBJ2-1	.	.
CASSLYGQGHGAFF	TGTGCCAGCAGCTTATATGGACAGGGGCATGGAGCTTTCTTT	TRBV11-1	TRBJ1-1	.	TRBD1
CASSLMGQGHTEAFF	TGTGCCAGCAGCCTCATGGGGCAGGGGCACACTGAAGCTTTCTTT	TRBV7-8	TRBJ1-1	.	.
CASSLAGFLNEQFF	TGTGCCAGCAGTCTAGCGGGATTTTTGAATGAGCAGTTCTTC	TRBV3-1/TRBV3-2	TRBJ2-1	.	TRBD2
CASSSRTVNTGELFF	TGTGCCAGCAGCTCAAGGACAGTCAACACCGGGGAGCTGTTTTTT	TRBV5-4	TRBJ2-2	.	.
CASSLQGQSGYTF	TGTGCCAGCTCACTACAGGGACAGTCTGGCTACACCTTC	TRBV18	TRBJ1-2	few	TRBD1
CASSEVATGELFF	TGTGCCAGCAGCGAGGTGGCCACCGGGGAGCTGTTTTTT	TRBV7-9	TRBJ2-2	.	.
CASSDWRRANTGELFF	TGTGCCAGCAGTGATTGGCGGCGGGCGAACACCGGGGAGCTGTTTTTT	TRBV2	TRBJ2-2	.	.
CATSDPTSGRAVVDTQYF	TGTGCCACCAGTGATCCGACTAGCGGGAGGGCCGTGGTCGATACGCAGTATTTT	TRBV24-1	TRBJ2-3	.	TRBD2
CASSSLGAVYEQYF	TGTGCCAGCAGTTCGCTGGGGGCGGTATACGAGCAGTACTTC	TRBV27	TRBJ2-7	.	.
CASSSGLAGPIAEQYF	TGTGCCAGCAGCTCTGGACTAGCGGGGCCCATAGCGGAGCAGTACTTC	TRBV6-2/TRBV6-3	TRBJ2-7	once	TRBD2
CSASLPRDEQFF	TGCAGTGCTAGTCTTCCCAGGGATGAGCAGTTCTTC	TRBV20-1	TRBJ2-1	.	.
CASSSLSAGGADTQYF	TGTGCCAGCAGCTCGTTATCGGCGGGAGGGGCAGATACGCAGTATTTT	TRBV9	TRBJ2-3	.	TRBD2
CASSTLLRGEQFF	TGTGCCAGCTCAACCTTACTAAGGGGCGAGCAGTTCTTC	TRBV18	TRBJ2-1	once	.
CASSPGGSTDTQYF	TGTGCCAGCAGCCCGGGAGGGAGCACAGATACGCAGTATTTT	TRBV7-9	TRBJ2-3	.	TRBD2
CASSREGDTSYEQYF	TGTGCCAGCAGCCGCGAAGGGGACACCTCCTACGAGCAGTACTTC	TRBV11-3	TRBJ2-7	.	.
CASSSPKRTEEQFF	TGTGCCAGCAGCTCGCCAAAGAGGACAGAAGAGCAGTTCTTC	TRBV7-2	TRBJ2-1	few	.
CASSQVCVGGLHYGYTF	TGTGCCAGCAGCCAAGTTTGTGTGGGGGGATTGCACTATGGCTACACCTTC	TRBV3-1/TRBV3-2	TRBJ1-2	.	.
CATSAARQADTQYF	TGTGCCACCAGTGCCGCGAGACAGGCAGATACGCAGTATTTT	TRBV24-1	TRBJ2-3	.	.
CAWSMPSSGSRYEQYF	TGTGCCTGGAGTATGCCGTCTAGCGGGAGTAGGTACGAGCAGTACTTC	TRBV30	TRBJ2-7	.	TRBD2
CASSQDSSGANVLTF	TGCGCCAGCAGCCAAGATAGCTCTGGGGCCAACGTCCTGACTTTC	TRBV4-1	TRBJ2-6	.	.
CASSSYEARRPSKEQYF	TGTGCCAGCAGTTCCTACGAGGCGAGGCGCCCTAGTAAGGAGCAGTACTTC	TRBV27	TRBJ2-7	.	.
CASSYSGGVYEQYF	TGTGCCAGCAGTTATAGTGGCGGGGTATACGAGCAGTACTTC	TRBV6-5	TRBJ2-7	.	.
CASSSDRVWENTQYF	TGTGCCAGCAGCTCGGACAGAGTTTGGGAGAATACGCAGTATTTT	TRBV7-2	TRBJ2-3	.	.
CASHSRGLEQPQHF	TGTGCCAGTCACAGTAGGGGGCTTGAGCAGCCCCAGCATTTT	TRBV6-5	TRBJ1-5	.	TRBD1
CASTLPGSGNQPQHF	TGTGCCAGCACCCTCCCGGGGTCCGGGAATCAGCCCCAGCATTTT	TRBV28	TRBJ1-5	.	.